The clone carrying this TCR beta chain was seen only a few times. Its antigen is as yet unknown. The CDR3 runs to 16 residues. CDR1 SGHRS and CDR2 YFSETQ come from the germline V gene. V was clipped by 4 bases and J by 0 bases, with 13 bases between them. The study reverse transcribed the entire isolated RNA, so it sequenced expressed TCRB transcripts. Clones were sequenced by immunoSEQ multiplex PCR, and TCRdb holds only the in-frame ones, with some missing. The table lists hundreds of thousands of clones, 13% of them singletons. This specimen comes from a study of beta chain features in type 1 diabetes. About the study: Sorted cells examined across all samples numbered more than 100 million.

Overall study results and limits: PCR might favor shorter templates, but any such skew would affect patients and controls equally. People with Type 1 diabetes carried modestly yet significantly shorter TCRB CDR3s in all four CD4+ subsets. Within the patient group, naive, central memory and Treg TCRB repertoires appeared more similar to each other than within healthy donors. Cells with high TCR expression could be over-represented by cDNA sequencing.

Sequencing used naive CD4+ T cells from blood. The V gene is TRBV5-1, the J gene TRBJ2-2, with D possibly matching TRBD1 (6 bases). The clonotype was recovered from a young man with type 1 diabetes. CDR3: CASSLDGGSNTGELFF. The DNA for the CDR3 is TGCGCCAGCAGCCTGGATGGGGGCTCGAACACCGGGGAGCTGTTTTTT.